A selection of T cell receptor beta chains follows, all from one sample in a study of blood T cell repertoires in COVID-19. TCRdb keeps only in-frame clones here, not all; method: immunoSEQ multiplex PCR. The data show about 170,000 clones, around 84% seen once. The source material was peripheral blood. The receptors were gathered from a woman of 80 years or more with COVID-19, enrolled during active disease. Both conserved end residues are part of each CDR3. Fields, in order: clone size, J gene, D gene, V gene, CDR3 protein, CDR3 DNA. D genes are given only for firm matches. Expanded clones are given a class, and other clones once, few, many or no size at all.

-,TRBJ1-1,-,TRBV29-1,CSVEDLGRRSEAFF,TGCAGCGTTGAAGATTTGGGCAGGAGGTCTGAAGCTTTCTTT
-,TRBJ2-1,TRBD1,TRBV7-8,CASSPGQGLASRERHSSYNEQFF,TGTGCCAGCAGCCCCGGACAGGGCCTGGCGAGTCGGGAGAGACATAGCTCCTACAATGAGCAGTTCTTC
-,TRBJ1-6,-,TRBV19,CASSTGVSNSPLHF,TGTGCCAGTAGTACGGGGGTATCTAATTCACCCCTCCACTTT
-,TRBJ2-7,TRBD2,TRBV7-2,CASSLDPTGGPTYEQYF,TGTGCCAGCAGCTTAGATCCGACGGGAGGCCCCACCTACGAGCAGTACTTC
once,TRBJ2-1,-,TRBV19,CASSGRDTYNEQFF,TGTGCCAGTAGTGGACGGGACACCTACAATGAGCAGTTCTTC
-,TRBJ2-7,-,TRBV10-3,CAISSPRFEQYF,TGTGCCATCAGCTCACCTAGATTCGAGCAGTACTTC
few,TRBJ2-1,-,TRBV20-1,CSASGGVRYNEQFF,TGCAGTGCTAGTGGGGGAGTCAGGTACAATGAGCAGTTCTTC
-,TRBJ2-7,-,TRBV27,CASARTGSSYEQYF,TGTGCCAGTGCCAGGACGGGGAGCTCCTACGAGCAGTACTTC
-,TRBJ2-1,-,TRBV10-1,CASSEAVTGIRNEQFF,TGCGCCAGCAGTGAGGCGGTTACAGGGATTAGGAATGAGCAGTTCTTC
-,TRBJ2-7,-,TRBV29-1,CSVGGGNYEQYF,TGCAGCGTTGGTGGGGGGAACTACGAGCAGTACTTC
once,TRBJ2-1,TRBD2,TRBV6-5,CASRTVSGGTEQFF,TGTGCCAGCAGAACAGTAAGCGGGGGCACTGAGCAGTTCTTC
once,TRBJ2-5,-,TRBV6-2/TRBV6-3,CASSYRQGGETQYF,TGTGCCAGCAGTTACCGACAAGGAGGAGAGACCCAGTACTTC
-,TRBJ2-7,TRBD1,TRBV10-3,CAISGGTGEDEQYF,TGTGCCATCAGTGGTGGGACAGGGGAAGACGAGCAGTACTTC
-,TRBJ2-7,-,TRBV7-2,CASSLAAGLASSYEQYF,TGTGCCAGCAGCTTAGCGGCGGGACTCGCAAGCTCCTACGAGCAGTACTTC
-,TRBJ1-1,-,TRBV4-1,CASSQEVATRTEAFF,TGCGCCAGCAGCCAAGAAGTAGCCACTCGCACTGAAGCTTTCTTT
few,TRBJ2-5,TRBD1,TRBV28,CASSFTGVQETQYF,TGTGCCAGCAGTTTTACAGGGGTACAAGAGACCCAGTACTTC
-,TRBJ2-7,TRBD1,TRBV6-5,CASSPYGTGAYEQYF,TGTGCCAGCAGTCCCTACGGGACAGGGGCCTACGAGCAGTACTTC
-,TRBJ2-5,-,TRBV7-2,CASSLADSQETQYF,TGTGCCAGCAGCTTAGCGGACAGTCAAGAGACCCAGTACTTC
-,TRBJ2-1,-,TRBV6-2/TRBV6-3,CASSYSSQSEQFF,TGTGCCAGCAGTTACTCGTCCCAATCTGAGCAGTTCTTC
-,TRBJ2-3,-,TRBV7-2,CASSLLNYPSTDTQYF,TGTGCCAGCAGCTTACTCAACTATCCGAGCACAGATACGCAGTATTTT
-,TRBJ2-1,-,TRBV6-2/TRBV6-3,CASSYPPSTGGEQFF,TGTGCCAGCAGTTACCCTCCGAGCACGGGCGGGGAGCAGTTCTTC
-,TRBJ1-2,-,TRBV14,CASSQDYSHGYTF,TGTGCCAGCAGCCAAGACTACTCCCATGGCTACACCTTC